This is a list of T cell receptor beta chains from one sample in a study of beta chain features in type 1 diabetes. Clones were read by immunoSEQ multiplex PCR, and TCRdb kept only the in-frame ones, dropping some. Here the sample spans about 230,000 clones, 9% to 10% being singletons. The source material was naive CD4+ T cells from blood. These receptor sequences come from a young woman in good health. Each CDR3 is given with its conserved first and last residue. The D gene is left open where the match is weak. Size is stated for part of the rows, as once, few or many counts, or as a class when the clone is expanded.

CDR3 DNA: TGTGCTAGTGGTTTCCTGGGACTAGCGGACACAGATACGCAGTATTTT
CDR3 protein: CASGFLGLADTDTQYF
D gene: TRBD2
clone size: few
J gene: TRBJ2-3
V gene: TRBV12-5

CDR3 DNA: TGTGCCAGCAGCTTTTCCGGAGACAGGGAGACCCAGTACTTC
CDR3 protein: CASSFSGDRETQYF
D gene: -
clone size: -
J gene: TRBJ2-5
V gene: TRBV11-2

CDR3 DNA: TGTGCCAGCAGCTTACAATATGAGGCTGAGCAGTACTTC
CDR3 protein: CASSLQYEAEQYF
D gene: -
clone size: -
J gene: TRBJ2-7
V gene: TRBV11-1

CDR3 DNA: TGCGCCAGCAGCTTAGTTTCCAGCGGGAACACCGGGGAGCTGTTTTTT
CDR3 protein: CASSLVSSGNTGELFF
D gene: -
clone size: few
J gene: TRBJ2-2
V gene: TRBV5-1

CDR3 DNA: TGCGCCAGCAGCTGGGGCAGTGGCGAGCAGTACTTC
CDR3 protein: CASSWGSGEQYF
D gene: -
clone size: few
J gene: TRBJ2-7
V gene: TRBV5-1

CDR3 DNA: TGCGCCAGCAGCGTGGGGATCCTGGGAGCGGGGGACACAGATACGCAGTATTTT
CDR3 protein: CASSVGILGAGDTDTQYF
D gene: TRBD2
clone size: -
J gene: TRBJ2-3
V gene: TRBV5-1

CDR3 DNA: TGTGCCAGCAGCTTATTACAGGGCGAGAGCTACACCTTC
CDR3 protein: CASSLLQGESYTF
D gene: -
clone size: -
J gene: TRBJ1-2
V gene: TRBV7-3

CDR3 DNA: TGCGCCAGCAGCCCCCTCCGAGACAGCCCAGTCATCAATCAGCCCCAGCATTTT
CDR3 protein: CASSPLRDSPVINQPQHF
D gene: -
clone size: -
J gene: TRBJ1-5
V gene: TRBV5-1

CDR3 DNA: TGTGCCAGCAGTGAAGGGGGCAGGGGGCTTAAAGGCTACACCTTC
CDR3 protein: CASSEGGRGLKGYTF
D gene: TRBD1
clone size: few
J gene: TRBJ1-2
V gene: TRBV25-1

CDR3 DNA: TGCGCCAGCAGCTTGTCGGTCCGGGGCACTGAAGCTTTCTTT
CDR3 protein: CASSLSVRGTEAFF
D gene: -
clone size: -
J gene: TRBJ1-1
V gene: TRBV5-1

CDR3 DNA: TGTGCCAGTAGTATAGGGGGACTAGCGGGGGTTACCACAGATACGCAGTATTTT
CDR3 protein: CASSIGGLAGVTTDTQYF
D gene: TRBD2
clone size: few
J gene: TRBJ2-3
V gene: TRBV19

CDR3 DNA: TGTGCCAGCAGTTACGGCTTCGACAGGGCCTACGAGCAGTACTTC
CDR3 protein: CASSYGFDRAYEQYF
D gene: TRBD1
clone size: few
J gene: TRBJ2-7
V gene: TRBV27

CDR3 DNA: TGTGCCAGCAGCCCAGACGGGGGGGTTGCTGGCTACACCTTC
CDR3 protein: CASSPDGGVAGYTF
D gene: -
clone size: few
J gene: TRBJ1-2
V gene: TRBV4-2

CDR3 DNA: TGTGCCAGCAGCAAATTTCAGGCACTCATGAACACTGAAGCTTTCTTT
CDR3 protein: CASSKFQALMNTEAFF
D gene: -
clone size: once
J gene: TRBJ1-1
V gene: TRBV5-4

CDR3 DNA: TGTGCCAGCAGCTTGGCCTCGGGCAGGGGGATACCCATGAACACTGAAGCTTTCTTT
CDR3 protein: CASSLASGRGIPMNTEAFF
D gene: TRBD1
clone size: -
J gene: TRBJ1-1
V gene: TRBV5-6

CDR3 DNA: TGTGCCAGTAGTGTGAGGACACCAGATACGCAGTATTTT
CDR3 protein: CASSVRTPDTQYF
D gene: -
clone size: few
J gene: TRBJ2-3
V gene: TRBV19

CDR3 DNA: TGTGCCAGCAGTTACCCACCAGGGTACGAGCAGTACTTC
CDR3 protein: CASSYPPGYEQYF
D gene: -
clone size: -
J gene: TRBJ2-7
V gene: TRBV6-5

CDR3 DNA: TGTGCCAGTAGACGGGGGTTAGAGGGAATCTACGAGCAGTACTTC
CDR3 protein: CASRRGLEGIYEQYF
D gene: -
clone size: -
J gene: TRBJ2-7
V gene: TRBV19

CDR3 DNA: TGTGCCAGCAGTCTTAAACCTCGACAGGCAACTAATGAAAAACTGTTTTTT
CDR3 protein: CASSLKPRQATNEKLFF
D gene: -
clone size: -
J gene: TRBJ1-4
V gene: TRBV27

CDR3 DNA: TGCAGTGCTAGCGTTAACTATGGCTACACCTTC
CDR3 protein: CSASVNYGYTF
D gene: -
clone size: -
J gene: TRBJ1-2
V gene: TRBV20-1

CDR3 DNA: TGTGCCAGCAGTTTTGGGAGCCGGACGTATGGCTACACCTTC
CDR3 protein: CASSFGSRTYGYTF
D gene: -
clone size: -
J gene: TRBJ1-2
V gene: TRBV28

CDR3 DNA: TGTGCCAGCAGTTACTGGACCCAGGGAGCTTTCTTT
CDR3 protein: CASSYWTQGAFF
D gene: -
clone size: -
J gene: TRBJ1-1
V gene: TRBV6-6

CDR3 DNA: TGTGCCAGCAGTTCAAACCTCCTCGCGGGAGAGAAAGAGACCCAGTACTTC
CDR3 protein: CASSSNLLAGEKETQYF
D gene: TRBD2
clone size: few
J gene: TRBJ2-5
V gene: TRBV28

CDR3 DNA: TGTGCTAGTGGTTTGGTACGAGGGGGCTACACCTTC
CDR3 protein: CASGLVRGGYTF
D gene: -
clone size: few
J gene: TRBJ1-2
V gene: TRBV12-5

CDR3 DNA: TGTGCCAGCCGACTAGCGGACACAGATACGCAGTATTTT
CDR3 protein: CASRLADTDTQYF
D gene: TRBD2
clone size: many
J gene: TRBJ2-3
V gene: TRBV4-2

CDR3 DNA: TGTGCCTGGAGTGTACTAGAAACCGGGGAGCTGTTTTTT
CDR3 protein: CAWSVLETGELFF
D gene: -
clone size: few
J gene: TRBJ2-2
V gene: TRBV30

CDR3 DNA: TGCAGTGCTCGCGATGGAAACACCATATATTTT
CDR3 protein: CSARDGNTIYF
D gene: -
clone size: -
J gene: TRBJ1-3
V gene: TRBV20-1

CDR3 DNA: TGTGCCTGGAGTGTAGCTAGCGGAAGCCTATTCTACGAGCAGTACTTC
CDR3 protein: CAWSVASGSLFYEQYF
D gene: TRBD2
clone size: -
J gene: TRBJ2-7
V gene: TRBV30

CDR3 DNA: TGTGCCAGCTCACCAGCCTTCGGTCAGCCCCAGCATTTT
CDR3 protein: CASSPAFGQPQHF
D gene: -
clone size: few
J gene: TRBJ1-5
V gene: TRBV18

CDR3 DNA: TGTGCCAGCAGCCAAGTGGGGGGGGCCACTGAAGCTTTCTTT
CDR3 protein: CASSQVGGATEAFF
D gene: -
clone size: few
J gene: TRBJ1-1
V gene: TRBV7-9

CDR3 DNA: TGTGCCAGCAGTGGGACTAGCGGATCTAGCACAGATACGCAGTATTTT
CDR3 protein: CASSGTSGSSTDTQYF
D gene: TRBD2
clone size: few
J gene: TRBJ2-3
V gene: TRBV6-1

CDR3 DNA: TGTGCCAGCAGCTTGGGACTGGGCATGATAGCCAAAAACATTCAGTACTTC
CDR3 protein: CASSLGLGMIAKNIQYF
D gene: -
clone size: many
J gene: TRBJ2-4
V gene: TRBV7-9

CDR3 DNA: TGTGCCAGCAGCCATGCCGGGACAGGGGCCTACGAGCAGTACTTC
CDR3 protein: CASSHAGTGAYEQYF
D gene: TRBD1
clone size: few
J gene: TRBJ2-7
V gene: TRBV14

CDR3 DNA: TGTGCCAGCAGTATTAGACAGGGGGCCTCTCAGCCCCAGCATTTT
CDR3 protein: CASSIRQGASQPQHF
D gene: TRBD1
clone size: -
J gene: TRBJ1-5
V gene: TRBV6-1

CDR3 DNA: TGTGCCAGCCACGTCCCAGGGCGCTATGGCTACACCTTC
CDR3 protein: CASHVPGRYGYTF
D gene: -
clone size: -
J gene: TRBJ1-2
V gene: TRBV2

CDR3 DNA: TGTGCCAGTAGAAAGGGGGTCGAGCAGTACTTC
CDR3 protein: CASRKGVEQYF
D gene: -
clone size: few
J gene: TRBJ2-7
V gene: TRBV19

CDR3 DNA: TGTGCCAGCAGCTCTCAGGGAATAGATACGCAGTATTTT
CDR3 protein: CASSSQGIDTQYF
D gene: -
clone size: -
J gene: TRBJ2-3
V gene: TRBV5-6

CDR3 DNA: TGTGCCAGCAGCGTAGGGAACAGGGCAAACTCGGAAGGCTACACCTTC
CDR3 protein: CASSVGNRANSEGYTF
D gene: -
clone size: few
J gene: TRBJ1-2
V gene: TRBV9

CDR3 DNA: TGTGCCAGCAGTTTATTGGGACAGGGGAAGACCCAGTACTTC
CDR3 protein: CASSLLGQGKTQYF
D gene: TRBD1
clone size: few
J gene: TRBJ2-5
V gene: TRBV27

CDR3 DNA: TGTGCCAGCAGCCCCCGCTCCTACAATGAGCAGTTCTTC
CDR3 protein: CASSPRSYNEQFF
D gene: -
clone size: once
J gene: TRBJ2-1
V gene: TRBV7-2

CDR3 DNA: TGCGCCAGCAGCCAAGTCTCGCCTACCCGTCAAGAGACCCAGTACTTC
CDR3 protein: CASSQVSPTRQETQYF
D gene: -
clone size: -
J gene: TRBJ2-5
V gene: TRBV4-1

CDR3 DNA: TGTGCCATCAGTGGTTCTTCCGGGACAGTCTTACCTGGGGCCAACGTCCTGACTTTC
CDR3 protein: CAISGSSGTVLPGANVLTF
D gene: TRBD1
clone size: few
J gene: TRBJ2-6
V gene: TRBV10-3

CDR3 DNA: TGTGCCAGCAGCTTAGCCACCGGGACAGGGACCTACAATGAGCAGTTCTTC
CDR3 protein: CASSLATGTGTYNEQFF
D gene: TRBD1
clone size: few
J gene: TRBJ2-1
V gene: TRBV11-2

CDR3 DNA: TGTGCCAGCAGCCGTCGCGTGAGGGAGGAAAAACTGTTTTTT
CDR3 protein: CASSRRVREEKLFF
D gene: -
clone size: -
J gene: TRBJ1-4
V gene: TRBV7-2

CDR3 DNA: TGTGCCATCACCTCCGGACAGGGGGCCTTCGGGGAGCTGTTTTTT
CDR3 protein: CAITSGQGAFGELFF
D gene: TRBD1
clone size: few
J gene: TRBJ2-2
V gene: TRBV10-3

CDR3 DNA: TGTGCCAGCAGCCAAGATGAGGCCAGCGGACCCTACGAGCAGTACTTC
CDR3 protein: CASSQDEASGPYEQYF
D gene: -
clone size: few
J gene: TRBJ2-7
V gene: TRBV4-2

CDR3 DNA: TGTGCCTCACAACGTCCACCGCGAGGGTTACTTCAAGAGACCCAGTACTTC
CDR3 protein: CASQRPPRGLLQETQYF
D gene: -
clone size: few
J gene: TRBJ2-5
V gene: TRBV30

CDR3 DNA: TGTGCCAGCAGCTACGGGAGTACGAGCCCCGATACGCAGTATTTT
CDR3 protein: CASSYGSTSPDTQYF
D gene: -
clone size: few
J gene: TRBJ2-3
V gene: TRBV7-2

CDR3 DNA: TGCAGCGCCGGCGGGGGCGGCAGCCAAATGGGTGGAAACACCATATATTTT
CDR3 protein: CSAGGGGSQMGGNTIYF
D gene: -
clone size: -
J gene: TRBJ1-3
V gene: TRBV29-1

CDR3 DNA: TGTGCCAGCAGTCAGGGGGATAATTCACCCCTCCACTTT
CDR3 protein: CASSQGDNSPLHF
D gene: TRBD1
clone size: -
J gene: TRBJ1-6
V gene: TRBV9

CDR3 DNA: TGCGCCAGCAGCTTGGTAACAGGGGGATCCTACGAGCAGTACTTC
CDR3 protein: CASSLVTGGSYEQYF
D gene: TRBD1
clone size: -
J gene: TRBJ2-7
V gene: TRBV5-1

CDR3 DNA: TGTGCCAGCAGCGTCGAATCCTGGGCAGGCAGATACGAGCAGTACTTC
CDR3 protein: CASSVESWAGRYEQYF
D gene: -
clone size: few
J gene: TRBJ2-7
V gene: TRBV13

CDR3 DNA: TGTGCCAGCAGCTTTTTTAGCGTCACAGATACGCAGTATTTT
CDR3 protein: CASSFFSVTDTQYF
D gene: -
clone size: -
J gene: TRBJ2-3
V gene: TRBV5-4

CDR3 DNA: TGCGCCAGCAGCTTGTTGGGACAGGGCTCCTACGAGCAGTACTTC
CDR3 protein: CASSLLGQGSYEQYF
D gene: TRBD1
clone size: few
J gene: TRBJ2-7
V gene: TRBV5-1

CDR3 DNA: TGTGCCAGTAGTAAACAGGGGGCAGTAAGGACCGGGGAGCTGTTTTTT
CDR3 protein: CASSKQGAVRTGELFF
D gene: TRBD1
clone size: -
J gene: TRBJ2-2
V gene: TRBV19